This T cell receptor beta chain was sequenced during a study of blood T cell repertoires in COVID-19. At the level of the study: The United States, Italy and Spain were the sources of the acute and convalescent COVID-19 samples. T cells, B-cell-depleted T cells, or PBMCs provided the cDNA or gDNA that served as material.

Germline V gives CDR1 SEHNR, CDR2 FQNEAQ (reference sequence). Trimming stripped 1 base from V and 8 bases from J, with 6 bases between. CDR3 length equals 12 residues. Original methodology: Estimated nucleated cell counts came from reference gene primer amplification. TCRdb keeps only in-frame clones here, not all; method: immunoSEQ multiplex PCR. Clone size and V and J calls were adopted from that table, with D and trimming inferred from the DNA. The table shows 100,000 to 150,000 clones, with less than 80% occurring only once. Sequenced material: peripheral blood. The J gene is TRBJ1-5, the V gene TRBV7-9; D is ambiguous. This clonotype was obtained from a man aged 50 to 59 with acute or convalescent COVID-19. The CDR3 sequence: CASSLDEEPQHF. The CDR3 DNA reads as TGTGCCAGCAGCTTAGATGAGGAGCCCCAGCATTTT.